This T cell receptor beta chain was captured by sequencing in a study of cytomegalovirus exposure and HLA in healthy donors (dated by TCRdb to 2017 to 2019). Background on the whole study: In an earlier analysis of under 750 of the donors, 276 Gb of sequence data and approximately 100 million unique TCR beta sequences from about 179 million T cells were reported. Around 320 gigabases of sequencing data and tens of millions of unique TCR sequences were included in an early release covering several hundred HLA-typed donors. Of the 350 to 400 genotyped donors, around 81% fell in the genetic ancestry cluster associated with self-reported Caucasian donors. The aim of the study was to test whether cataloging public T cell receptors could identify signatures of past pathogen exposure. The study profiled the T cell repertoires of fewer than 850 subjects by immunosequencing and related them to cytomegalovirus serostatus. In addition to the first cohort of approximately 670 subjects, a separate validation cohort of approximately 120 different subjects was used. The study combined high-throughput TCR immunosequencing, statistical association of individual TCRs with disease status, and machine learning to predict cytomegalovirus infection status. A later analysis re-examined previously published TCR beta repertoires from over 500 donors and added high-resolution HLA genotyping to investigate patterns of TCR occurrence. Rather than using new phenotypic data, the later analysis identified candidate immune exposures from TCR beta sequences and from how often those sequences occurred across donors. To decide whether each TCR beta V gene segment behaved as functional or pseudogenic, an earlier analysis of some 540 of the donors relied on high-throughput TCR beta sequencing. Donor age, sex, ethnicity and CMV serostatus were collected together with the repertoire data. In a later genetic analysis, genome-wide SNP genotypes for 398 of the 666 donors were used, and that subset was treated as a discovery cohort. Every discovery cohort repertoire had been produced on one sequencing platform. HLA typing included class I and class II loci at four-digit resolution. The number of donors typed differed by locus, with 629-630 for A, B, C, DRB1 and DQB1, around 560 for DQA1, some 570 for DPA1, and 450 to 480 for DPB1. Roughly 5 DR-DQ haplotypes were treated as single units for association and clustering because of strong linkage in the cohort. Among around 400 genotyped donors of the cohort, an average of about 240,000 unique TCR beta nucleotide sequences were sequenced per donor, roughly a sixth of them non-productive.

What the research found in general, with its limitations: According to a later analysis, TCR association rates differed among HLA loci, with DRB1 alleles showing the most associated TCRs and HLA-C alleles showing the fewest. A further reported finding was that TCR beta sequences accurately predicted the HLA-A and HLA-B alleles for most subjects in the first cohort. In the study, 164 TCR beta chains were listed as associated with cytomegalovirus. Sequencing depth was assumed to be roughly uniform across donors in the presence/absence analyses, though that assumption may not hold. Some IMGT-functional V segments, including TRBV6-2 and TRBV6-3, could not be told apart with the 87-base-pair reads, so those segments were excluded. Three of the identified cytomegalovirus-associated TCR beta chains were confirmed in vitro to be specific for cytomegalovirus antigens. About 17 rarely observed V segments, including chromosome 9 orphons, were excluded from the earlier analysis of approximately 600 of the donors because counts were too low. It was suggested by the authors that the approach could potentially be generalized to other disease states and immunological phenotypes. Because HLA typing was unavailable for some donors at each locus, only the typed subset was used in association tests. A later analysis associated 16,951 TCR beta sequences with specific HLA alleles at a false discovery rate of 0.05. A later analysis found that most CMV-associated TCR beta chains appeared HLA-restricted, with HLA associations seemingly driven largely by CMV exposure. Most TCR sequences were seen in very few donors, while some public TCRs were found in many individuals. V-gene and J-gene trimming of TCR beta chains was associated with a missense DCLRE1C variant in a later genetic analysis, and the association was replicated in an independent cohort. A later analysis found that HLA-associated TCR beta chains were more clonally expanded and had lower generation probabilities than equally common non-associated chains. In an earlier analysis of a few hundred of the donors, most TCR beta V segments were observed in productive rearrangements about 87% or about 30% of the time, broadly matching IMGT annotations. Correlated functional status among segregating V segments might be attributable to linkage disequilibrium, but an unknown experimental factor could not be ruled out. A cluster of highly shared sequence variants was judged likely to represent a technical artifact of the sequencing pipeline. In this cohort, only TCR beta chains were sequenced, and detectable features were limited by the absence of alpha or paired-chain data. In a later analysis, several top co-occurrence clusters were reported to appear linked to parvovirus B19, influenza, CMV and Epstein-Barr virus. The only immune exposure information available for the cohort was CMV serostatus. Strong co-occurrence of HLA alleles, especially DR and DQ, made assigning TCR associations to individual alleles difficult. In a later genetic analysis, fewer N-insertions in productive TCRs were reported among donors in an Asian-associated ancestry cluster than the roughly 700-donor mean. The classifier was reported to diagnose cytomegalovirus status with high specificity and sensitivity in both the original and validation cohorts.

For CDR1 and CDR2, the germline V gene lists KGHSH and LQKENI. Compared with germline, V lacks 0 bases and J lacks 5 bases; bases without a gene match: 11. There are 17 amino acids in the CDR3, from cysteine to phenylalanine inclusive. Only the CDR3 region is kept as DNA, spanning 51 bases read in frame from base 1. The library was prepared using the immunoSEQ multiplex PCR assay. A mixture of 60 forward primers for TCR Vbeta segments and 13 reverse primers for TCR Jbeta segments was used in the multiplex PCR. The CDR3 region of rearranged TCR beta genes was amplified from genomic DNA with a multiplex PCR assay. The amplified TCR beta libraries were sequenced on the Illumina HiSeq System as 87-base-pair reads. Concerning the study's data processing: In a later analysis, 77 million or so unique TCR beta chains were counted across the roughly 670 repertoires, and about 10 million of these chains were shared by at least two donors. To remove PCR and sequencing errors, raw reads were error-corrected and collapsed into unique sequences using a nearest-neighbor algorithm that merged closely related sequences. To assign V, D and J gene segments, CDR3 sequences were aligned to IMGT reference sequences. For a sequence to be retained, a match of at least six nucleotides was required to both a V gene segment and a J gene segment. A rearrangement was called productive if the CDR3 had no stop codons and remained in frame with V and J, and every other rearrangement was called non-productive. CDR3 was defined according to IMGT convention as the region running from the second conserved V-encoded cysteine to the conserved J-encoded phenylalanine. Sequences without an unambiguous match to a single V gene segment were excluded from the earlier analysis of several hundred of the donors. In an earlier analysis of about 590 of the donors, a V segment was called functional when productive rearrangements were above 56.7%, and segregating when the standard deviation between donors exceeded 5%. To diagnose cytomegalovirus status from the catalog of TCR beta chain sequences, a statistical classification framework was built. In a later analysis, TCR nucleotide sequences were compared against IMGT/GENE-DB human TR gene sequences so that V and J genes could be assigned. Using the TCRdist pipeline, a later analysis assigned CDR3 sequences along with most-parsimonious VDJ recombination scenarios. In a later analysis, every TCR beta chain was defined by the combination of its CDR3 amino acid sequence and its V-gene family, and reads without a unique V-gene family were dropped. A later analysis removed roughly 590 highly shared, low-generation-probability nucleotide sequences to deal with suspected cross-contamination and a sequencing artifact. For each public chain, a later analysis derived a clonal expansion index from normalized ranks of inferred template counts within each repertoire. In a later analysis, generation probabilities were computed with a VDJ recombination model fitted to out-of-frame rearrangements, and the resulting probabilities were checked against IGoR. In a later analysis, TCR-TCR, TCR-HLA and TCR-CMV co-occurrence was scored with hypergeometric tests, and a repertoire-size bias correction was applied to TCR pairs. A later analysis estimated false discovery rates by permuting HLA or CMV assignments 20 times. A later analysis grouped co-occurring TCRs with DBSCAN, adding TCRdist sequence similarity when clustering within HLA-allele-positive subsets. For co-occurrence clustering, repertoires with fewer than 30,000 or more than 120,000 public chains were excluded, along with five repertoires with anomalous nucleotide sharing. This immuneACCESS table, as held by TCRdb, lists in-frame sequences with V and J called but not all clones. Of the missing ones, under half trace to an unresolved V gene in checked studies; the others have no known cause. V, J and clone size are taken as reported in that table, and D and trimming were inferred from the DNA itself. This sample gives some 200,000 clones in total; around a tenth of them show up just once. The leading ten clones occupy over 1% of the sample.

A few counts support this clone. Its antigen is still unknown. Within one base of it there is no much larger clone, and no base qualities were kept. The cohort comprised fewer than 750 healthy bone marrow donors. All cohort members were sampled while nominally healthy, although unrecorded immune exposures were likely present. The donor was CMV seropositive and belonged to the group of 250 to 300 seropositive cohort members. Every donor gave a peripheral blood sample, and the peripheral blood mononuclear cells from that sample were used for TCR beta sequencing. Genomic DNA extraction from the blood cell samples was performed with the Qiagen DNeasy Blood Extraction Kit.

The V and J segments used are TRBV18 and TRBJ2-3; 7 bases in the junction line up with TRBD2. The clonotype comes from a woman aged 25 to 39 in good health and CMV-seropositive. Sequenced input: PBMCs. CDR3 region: CASSPPAGLGVLDTQYF. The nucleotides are TGTGCCAGCTCACCACCCGCTGGACTAGGAGTTTTAGATACGCAGTATTTT.